The 31 T cell receptor beta chains below all came from one sample that was sequenced in a study of control samples from healthy donors and cancer patients. Repertoires were generated with immunoSEQ multiplex PCR, while TCRdb's copy carries only in-frame clones and drops some. The data show 90,000 or so clones, about 88% seen once. The sample comprised blood. The receptors were sampled from a woman between 65 and 79 years old in good health.

The V call is TRBV3-1 (or the pseudogene TRBV3-2), the J call TRBJ1-6; 10 bases are shared with TRBD1. J gave up 11 bases and V 1 base, and 8 bases lay outside the gene matches. Per the germline V gene, CDR1 is LGHDT and CDR2 is YNNKEL (reference sequence). This CDR3 comprises 16 residues. The CDR3 bases are TGTGCCAGCAGCCAAGCCGCCCGACAGGGGGCTGCACCCCTCCACTTT. This translates into CASSQAARQGAAPLHF.

J is TRBJ2-7 and V is TRBV7-2, with 9 bases fitting TRBD1. The CDR3 spans 14 residues. Germline CDR1 SGHTA, CDR2 FQGNSA. V lost 7 bases to trimming and J lost 3 bases; unmatched junction nucleotides: 7. CDR3 residues: CASNRPDRGYEQYF. The CDR3 DNA reads as TGTGCCAGCAACCGACCGGACAGGGGCTACGAGCAGTACTTC.

The rearrangement uses TRBV5-5 and TRBJ1-1; D not certain. CDR3 length equals 16 residues. Looked up from germline, CDR1 is SGHKS and CDR2 is YYEKEE (reference sequence). V was shortened by 4 bases and J by 0 bases, with 16 bases between the two germline ends. CDR3 sequence (DNA): TGTGCCAGCAGCCCTCCAACGGGCAATTTGAACACTGAAGCTTTCTTT. Residues: CASSPPTGNLNTEAFF.

V is TRBV5-1 and J is TRBJ2-5; 10 nucleotides agree with TRBD2. Germline trimming cut 4 bases from V and 5 bases from J; bases unmatched to any gene: 2. CDR1 is SGHRS and CDR2 is YFSETQ in the germline V gene. The CDR3 runs to 13 residues. The CDR3 nucleotides are TGCGCCAGCAGCCCGACTAGCGGGGAGACCCAGTACTTC. This sequence encodes CASSPTSGETQYF.

The chain uses TRBV10-3 and TRBJ1-5; D not certain. CDR1 is ENHRY, CDR2 SYGVKD, per germline. The CDR3 covers 15 residues. Trimming removed 0 bases from V and 4 bases from J, with 10 bases in between. CDR3 nucleotide sequence: TGTGCCATCAGTGAGTCCCCCTCGGCGAATCAGCCCCAGCATTTT. It is translated as CAISESPSANQPQHF.

The chain recombines TRBV9 with TRBJ2-2; a possible D gene is TRBD1 (6 bases). The CDR3 runs 13 residues. V was shortened by 6 bases and J by 8 bases, with 14 bases between the two germline ends. Germline values: CDR1 SGDLS, CDR2 YYNGEE. CDR3: CASNPGVVGELFF. The CDR3 nucleotides are TGTGCCAGCAACCCAGGGGTGGTAGGGGAGCTGTTTTTT.

This clone was observed once. This sequence joins TRBV4-3 and TRBJ1-3; possible D gene TRBD1, 5 bases. CDR3 size: 16 residues. CDR1 is LGHNA and CDR2 is YSLEER in the germline V gene. The V end was cut by 1 base, the J end by 0 bases, with 10 bases between. This CDR3 is CASSQVQGFSGNTIYF. CDR3 nucleotide sequence: TGCGCCAGCAGCCAAGTCCAGGGCTTCTCTGGAAACACCATATATTTT.

The chain links TRBV29-1 to TRBJ1-1, with a weak D call TRBD1 (5 bases). With 7 bases removed from V and 1 base from J, the gap between germline ends came to 10 bases. The CDR3 runs to 12 residues. CDR1 and CDR2 from the germline V gene are SQVTM and ANQGSEA. In DNA form, the CDR3 reads TGCAGCGCCGGTAGGGGGAACACTGAAGCTTTCTTT. This encodes CSAGRGNTEAFF.

CDR3 residues: CASSPPGTGGYEQYF. The CDR3, as DNA: TGTGCCAGTAGTCCCCCCGGGACAGGGGGGTACGAGCAGTACTTC. This rearrangement joins TRBV19 to TRBJ2-7, with 11 bases fitting TRBD1. The CDR3 contains 15 residues. Germline V lookup: CDR1 LNHDA, CDR2 SQIVND (reference sequence). V dropped 5 bases and J dropped 4; count of bases not matched to a gene: 7.

The chain carries TRBV19 and TRBJ2-3; 9 bases are shared with TRBD1. In germline, CDR1 is LNHDA, CDR2 SQIVND (reference sequence). The CDR3 contains 13 residues. V lost 4 bases, J lost 14 bases, and 10 bases stayed unmatched. CDR3 bases: TGTGCCAGTAGTACCACAGGGGGCCGGGAACTGTATTTT. It encodes CASSTTGGRELYF.

The rearrangement joins TRBV5-4 to TRBJ2-5, with 7 bases fitting TRBD1. CDR3 length equals 12 residues. After removal of 4 bases from V and 4 bases from J, the junction contained 1 base not matched to a gene. Germline assignment: CDR1 SGHNT and CDR2 YYREEE (reference sequence). CDR3 sequence reads: CASSRQGETQYF. CDR3 nucleotide sequence: TGTGCCAGCAGCCGACAGGGAGAGACCCAGTACTTC.

V usage is TRBV5-1 and J usage is TRBJ2-3, with D perhaps matching TRBD1 (6 bases). Trimming removed 4 bases from V and 3 bases from J, with 12 bases in between. In germline, CDR1 is SGHRS, CDR2 YFSETQ. The CDR3 sequence is 14 residues long. In DNA form, the CDR3 reads TGCGCCAGCAGCAGGACAGAGATAACAGATACGCAGTATTTT. This sequence encodes CASSRTEITDTQYF.

The CDR3 loop reads CASSVGGTGANTEAFF. Written as DNA, the CDR3 is TGTGCCAGCAGCGTAGGAGGGACAGGGGCGAACACTGAAGCTTTCTTT. The V call is TRBV9, the J call TRBJ1-1; the match to TRBD1 covers 10 bases. From germline, CDR1 is SGDLS and CDR2 YYNGEE. The CDR3 contains 16 residues. V shed 0 bases and J 1 base; nucleotides not matched to a gene: 3.

This sequence joins TRBV7-3 and TRBJ2-2; tentative D call: TRBD1 (5 bases). Germline loops: CDR1 SGHTA, CDR2 FQGTGA. The V and J ends lost 2 bases and 2 bases respectively, with 6 bases between them. The CDR3 is made up of 14 amino acids. CDR3 loop: CASSLDSNTGELFF. The DNA for the CDR3 is TGTGCCAGCAGCTTAGACAGCAACACCGGGGAGCTGTTTTTT.

This chain links TRBV6-5 with TRBJ2-5; D is ambiguous. The CDR3 is 14 amino acids. V lost 5 bases and J lost 2, with 12 bases in between. In germline, CDR1 is MNHEY, CDR2 SVGAGI. The CDR3 here is CASSRGRGQETQYF. CDR3 DNA sequence: TGTGCCAGCAGTCGCGGACGCGGTCAAGAGACCCAGTACTTC.

The chain carries TRBV6-1 and TRBJ1-4; no firm D call. The CDR3 length is 15 residues. Per the germline V gene, CDR1 is MNHNS and CDR2 is SASEGT. Trimming shortened V by 3 bases and J by 4 bases, and 12 bases separated the two germline ends. The DNA for the CDR3 is TGTGCCAGCAGTGACGGCCCTTCTGGTAATGAAAAACTGTTTTTT. Translation gives CASSDGPSGNEKLFF.

The CDR3 protein is CASSRYILNTEAFF. CDR3 nucleotide sequence: TGTGCCAGCAGCCGTTATATCTTGAACACTGAAGCTTTCTTT. The J gene is TRBJ1-1, the V gene TRBV5-6; D is unclear. Germline V gives CDR1 SGHDT, CDR2 YYEEEE. The ends were cut back, 4 bases at V and 0 bases at J, with 10 bases in the middle. This CDR3 has 14 amino acids.

CDR3 nucleotides: TGCGCCAGCAGCCCCGGAATAACCGGGGAGCTGTTTTTT. It translates to CASSPGITGELFF. The J gene is TRBJ2-2, the V gene TRBV10-1; D is uncertain. From germline, CDR1 is WNHNN and CDR2 SYGVQD (reference sequence). Trimming stripped 6 bases from V and 5 bases from J, with 10 bases between. The CDR3 contains 13 residues.

The rearrangement links TRBV9 to TRBJ2-2, with 11 bases that match TRBD2. J gave up 5 bases and V 5 bases, and 8 bases lay outside the gene matches. The CDR3 has 16 amino acids. Germline V CDR1 and CDR2: SGDLS, YYNGEE. The CDR3 DNA is TGTGCCAGCAGACCTACTAGCGGGGGAGCGACCGGGGAGCTGTTTTTT. This codes for CASRPTSGGATGELFF. The whole variable domain, filled in from reference TRBV9 and TRBJ2-2, reads DSGVTQTPKHLITATGQRVTLRCSPRSGDLSVYWYQQSLDQGLQFLIQYYNGEERAKGNILERFSAQQFPDLHSELNLSSLELGDSALYFCASRPTSGGATGELFFGEGSRLTVL.

This chain uses TRBV21-1 with TRBJ1-2. TRBV21-1 is a recognized pseudogene. CDR3 size: 10 residues. In nucleotides, the CDR3 is TGTGGGTTGCCCAACTATGGCTACACCTTC. This codes for CGLPNYGYTF.

The chain links TRBV5-4 to TRBJ2-1; 8 bases are a match to TRBD2. Germline V gene lookup returns CDR1 SGHNT and CDR2 YYREEE (reference sequence). After removal of 4 bases from V and 6 bases from J, the junction contained 3 bases not matched to a gene. The length of the CDR3 is 13 residues. The CDR3 DNA reads as TGTGCCAGCAGCCCGGGGACTAGCAATGAGCAGTTCTTC. Its protein is CASSPGTSNEQFF.

The chain has TRBV6-1 and TRBJ2-1; 8 bases fit TRBD1. V lost 4 bases, J lost 4 bases, and 9 bases stayed unmatched. This CDR3 contains 16 residues. Germline V gene sequence: CDR1 MNHNS, CDR2 SASEGT. The CDR3 protein is CASSVRDRQPYNEQFF. The DNA for the CDR3 is TGTGCCAGCAGTGTACGGGACAGGCAACCTTACAATGAGCAGTTCTTC.

The chain uses TRBV4-2 and TRBJ1-5; D gene uncertain. Germline loops: CDR1 LGHNA, CDR2 YNFKEQ. The CDR3 covers 15 residues. The V gene lost 0 bases and the J gene lost 6 bases, with 12 bases spanning the gap. The CDR3 protein is CASSQEIGIVQPQHF. CDR3 DNA: TGTGCCAGCAGCCAAGAGATAGGGATCGTTCAGCCCCAGCATTTT.

This chain uses TRBV18 with TRBJ2-1; TRBD2 agrees at 11 bases. The germline V gene has CDR1 KGHSH and CDR2 LQKENI. V was pared by 2 bases and J by 10 bases, with 10 bases of the junction left unmatched. This CDR3 comprises 16 residues. CDR3 residues: CASSPLPTSGAYEQFF. In DNA form, the CDR3 reads TGTGCCAGCTCACCATTGCCGACTAGCGGGGCCTACGAGCAGTTCTTC. The full variable domain, its missing parts supplied by reference TRBV18 and TRBJ2-1, is NAGVMQNPRHLVRRRGQEARLRCSPMKGHSHVYWYRQLPEEGLKFMVYLQKENIIDESGMPKERFSAEFPKEGPSILRIQQVVRGDSAAYFCASSPLPTSGAYEQFFGPGTRLTVL.

The J gene is TRBJ1-1, the V gene TRBV29-1, with a possible D match to TRBD1 (6 bases). CDR1 and CDR2 (germline): SQVTM, ANQGSEA. Deletions cut 3 bases from V and 1 base from J, with 9 bases between. This CDR3 contains 13 residues. CDR3 sequence reads: CSVDRRGNTEAFF. The CDR3 DNA reads as TGCAGCGTTGACCGCAGGGGGAACACTGAAGCTTTCTTT.

The sample holds one count of this clone. The chain couples TRBV12-2 to TRBJ2-7; the D call in the table, TRBD1, was not verified against the DNA. TRBV12-2 represents a pseudogene. The CDR3 runs 14 residues. The CDR3 is CASPLRDMPYEQYF. The CDR3, as DNA: TGTGCAAGTCCCCTGAGGGACATGCCCTACGAGCAGTACTTC.

The J gene is TRBJ2-7, the V gene TRBV11-2, with TRBD1 matching over 9 bases. The V gene end was trimmed by 5 bases and the J gene end by 2 bases; junction bases not matched to a gene: 10. The CDR3 sequence is 16 residues long. The germline CDR1 and CDR2 sequences are SGHAT and FQNNGV. The CDR3 sequence: CASSPSPGQGPYEQYF. CDR3 DNA: TGTGCCAGCAGCCCCAGCCCGGGACAGGGACCCTACGAGCAGTACTTC.

This chain joins TRBV30 and TRBJ1-2, with D possibly TRBD1 on 6 matching bases. The CDR3 has 12 residues. Trimming shortened V by 3 bases and J by 10 bases, and 15 bases separated the two germline ends. CDR1 GTSNPN and CDR2 SVGIG come from the germline V gene (reference sequence). The CDR3 DNA follows: TGTGCCTGGAGCCCCCGGGGGGGCAACTACACCTTC. Residues: CAWSPRGGNYTF.

This clone was recorded once. The CDR3 coding sequence is TGTGCCAGCTCTCAAGACAGGAACCCTTCCTACGAGCAGTACTTC. This sequence encodes CASSQDRNPSYEQYF. The chain joins TRBV18 to TRBJ2-7; the D gene is possibly TRBD1 (6 bases). Germline V gene data show CDR1 as KGHSH and CDR2 as LQKENI. The CDR3 consists of 15 residues. The V end was cut by 6 bases, the J end by 1 base, with 16 bases between.

This clone showed up just once. The CDR3 loop reads CASSQEVGQGFGQPQHF. CDR3 bases: TGCGCCAGCAGCCAAGAAGTGGGACAGGGATTCGGTCAGCCCCAGCATTTT. This chain links TRBV4-1 with TRBJ1-5; 9 bases align to TRBD1. CDR1 is MGHRA, CDR2 YSYEKL, per germline. The CDR3 spans 17 residues. V shed 0 bases, J shed 6 bases, and the junction held 9 bases outside the gene matches.

The V and J genes are TRBV5-4 and TRBJ2-7; D possibly corresponds to TRBD1 (5 bases). V was pared by 2 bases and J by 0 bases, with 6 bases between. CDR1 and CDR2 from the germline V gene are SGHNT and YYREEE (reference sequence). This CDR3 has 13 residues. The CDR3 DNA reads TGTGCCAGCAGCTTACAGGACTCCTACGAGCAGTACTTC. This sequence encodes CASSLQDSYEQYF.